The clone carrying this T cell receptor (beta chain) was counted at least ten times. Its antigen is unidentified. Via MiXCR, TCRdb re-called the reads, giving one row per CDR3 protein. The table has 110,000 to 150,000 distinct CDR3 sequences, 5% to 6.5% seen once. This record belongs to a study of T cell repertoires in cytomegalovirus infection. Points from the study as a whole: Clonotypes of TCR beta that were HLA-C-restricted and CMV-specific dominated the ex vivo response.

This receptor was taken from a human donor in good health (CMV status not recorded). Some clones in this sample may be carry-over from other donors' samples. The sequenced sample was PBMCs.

In nucleotides, the CDR3 is TGCGCCAGCAGCCAAGTATGGGCAGGGGGGACCGCGCAGTATTTT. Its translation: CASSQVWAGGTAQYF. The chain has TRBV4-3 and TRBJ2-3; maybe TRBD1 (7 bases). This CDR3 has 15 amino acids. The germline gives CDR1 LGHNA, CDR2 YSLEER. V lost 1 base to trimming and J lost 10 bases, with 18 bases between them.